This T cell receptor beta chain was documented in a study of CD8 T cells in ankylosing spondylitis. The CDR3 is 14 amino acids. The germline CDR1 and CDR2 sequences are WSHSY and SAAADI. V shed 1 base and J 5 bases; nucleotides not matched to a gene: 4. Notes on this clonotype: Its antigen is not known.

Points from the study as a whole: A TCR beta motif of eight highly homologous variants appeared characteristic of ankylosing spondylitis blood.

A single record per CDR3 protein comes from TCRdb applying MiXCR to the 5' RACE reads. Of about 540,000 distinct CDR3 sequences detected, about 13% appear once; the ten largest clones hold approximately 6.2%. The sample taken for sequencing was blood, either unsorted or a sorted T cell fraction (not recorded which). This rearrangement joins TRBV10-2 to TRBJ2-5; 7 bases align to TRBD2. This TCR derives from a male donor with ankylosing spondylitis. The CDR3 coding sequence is TGCGCCAGCAGTGAGTTAGCGGGCGGGGAGACCCAGTACTTC. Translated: CASSELAGGETQYF.